The 25 T cell receptor beta chains below were found in one sample sequenced in a study of blood T cell repertoires in COVID-19. Some clones are missing from TCRdb's copy, which holds only in-frame ones; the method was immunoSEQ multiplex PCR. The table records about 300,000 clones, around 92% of them present only once. The specimen was PBMCs or T cells enriched from blood (not recorded which). The receptor set was obtained from a woman between 50 and 59 years old who had been exposed to COVID-19.

This chain connects TRBV4-1 to TRBJ2-2; 10 bases fit TRBD1. The CDR3 spans 16 residues. V dropped 1 base and J dropped 7; count of bases not matched to a gene: 6. Germline CDR1 and CDR2: MGHRA and YSYEKL. The CDR3: CASSQGGQGGFGELFF. The CDR3 DNA reads as TGCGCCAGCAGCCAAGGAGGACAGGGGGGGTTCGGGGAGCTGTTTTTT.

A remark on this clone: One end of the junction varies from germline; a read error may be responsible. The J gene is TRBJ2-1, the V gene TRBV25-1; the D is unclear. The germline V gene has CDR1 MGHDK and CDR2 SYGVNS. The CDR3 spans 12 residues. CDR3 DNA sequence: TGTGCCAGCAGTGAATCCCCGCCGCTCCGGGTCTTC. This gives the protein CASSESPPLRVF.

The chain links TRBV11-1 to TRBJ2-5; tentatively, D is TRBD2 (5 bases). The CDR3 sequence is 13 residues long. V gave up 2 bases and J gave up 5 bases, with 9 bases separating them. The germline V gene encodes CDR1 SGHAT and CDR2 FQDESV (reference sequence). CDR3 DNA: TGTGCCAGCAGCTTATTTTCGGGGGAGACCCAGTACTTC. This gives the protein CASSLFSGETQYF.

V usage is TRBV3-1 (or the pseudogene TRBV3-2) and J usage is TRBJ2-3; TRBD2 aligns across 14 bases. Germline loops: CDR1 LGHDT, CDR2 YNNKEL (reference sequence). This CDR3 region has 16 residues. J gave up 5 bases and V 4 bases, and 5 bases lay outside the gene matches. The CDR3 nucleotides are TGTGCCAGCAGCCCCCGACTAGCGGGGGGGCGAGATACGCAGTATTTT. Translated: CASSPRLAGGRDTQYF.

This chain uses TRBV21-1 with TRBJ1-3. TRBV21-1 is termed a pseudogene. CDR3 length: 14 residues. The CDR3 reads CAPGGGPSGNTIYF. CDR3 bases: TGTGCCCCCGGGGGGGGCCCCTCTGGAAACACCATATATTTT.

This rearrangement joins TRBV7-6 to TRBJ2-2; 8 positions match TRBD2. CDR3 size: 17 residues. Losses at the gene ends were 1 base for V and 4 bases for J; bases not matched to a gene: 8. Germline CDR1 and CDR2: SGHVS and FNYEAQ. This chain's CDR3 is CASSLVLADEGTGELFF. As DNA, the CDR3 is TGTGCCAGCAGCTTAGTACTAGCGGACGAGGGCACCGGGGAGCTGTTTTTT.

The J gene is TRBJ1-5, the V gene TRBV5-5; 11 bases align to TRBD1. The CDR3 covers 14 residues. The V segment lost 4 bases and the J segment 7 bases; nucleotides outside the gene matches: 4. Germline V CDR1 and CDR2: SGHKS, YYEKEE (reference sequence). The CDR3 DNA follows: TGTGCCAGCAGCCTTGGACAGGGGGCACAGCCCCAGCATTTT. Translated, it gives CASSLGQGAQPQHF.

J is TRBJ1-1 and V is TRBV5-1; D ambiguous. Per germline, CDR1 SGHRS and CDR2 YFSETQ. The CDR3 contains 16 residues. The V end was cut by 0 bases, the J end by 2 bases, with 14 bases between. CDR3 residues: CASSLAGFVKNTEAFF. Written as DNA, the CDR3 is TGCGCCAGCAGCTTGGCGGGGTTTGTAAAAAACACTGAAGCTTTCTTT.

The chain employs TRBV4-1 and TRBJ1-5, with 7 bases fitting TRBD1. Losses at the gene ends were 4 bases for V and 5 bases for J; bases not matched to a gene: 11. Germline CDR1 MGHRA, CDR2 YSYEKL. CDR3 size: 16 residues. The CDR3 DNA sequence: TGCGCCAGCAGCCGAATTTTGGGACAGCCTGATCAGCCCCAGCATTTT. It yields the protein CASSRILGQPDQPQHF.

This chain uses TRBV19 with TRBJ1-4, with 10 bases identical to TRBD1. CDR1 LNHDA and CDR2 SQIVND come from the germline V gene (reference sequence). This CDR3 comprises 15 residues. V shed 5 bases, J shed 7 bases, and the junction held 7 bases outside the gene matches. CDR3 residues: CASSLGQGTSEKLFF. Here the CDR3 DNA reads TGTGCCAGTAGTCTGGGACAGGGGACGTCTGAAAAACTGTTTTTT.

The rearrangement links TRBV3-1 (or the pseudogene TRBV3-2) to TRBJ2-1; TRBD2 agrees at 9 bases. The CDR3 contains 16 residues. Germline V gene sequence: CDR1 LGHDT, CDR2 YNNKEL (reference sequence). The V and J ends lost 2 bases and 2 bases, in that order; junction bases with no gene match: 4. The CDR3 protein is CASSQQAGGPYNEQFF. In DNA, the CDR3 is TGTGCCAGCAGCCAACAAGCGGGGGGCCCCTACAATGAGCAGTTCTTC.

The chain has TRBV19 and TRBJ2-1, with 9 positions matching TRBD1. With 3 bases clipped from V and 4 bases from J, the junction kept 4 bases outside the gene matches. Germline V gene data show CDR1 as LNHDA and CDR2 as SQIVND (reference sequence). The CDR3 spans 15 residues. CDR3 nucleotides: TGTGCCAGTAGTATGACAGGGGGTCAGTACAATGAGCAGTTCTTC. Translation: CASSMTGGQYNEQFF.

This chain links TRBV29-1 with TRBJ2-7; D perhaps matches TRBD2 (5 bases). Germline V gene sequence: CDR1 SQVTM, CDR2 ANQGSEA. The CDR3 covers 13 residues. V was clipped by 3 bases and J by 0 bases, with 9 bases between them. CDR3 bases: TGCAGCGTTGAGGCGGGCAACTCCTACGAGCAGTACTTC. Encoded protein: CSVEAGNSYEQYF.

The genes are TRBV29-1 and TRBJ1-1; 10 bases are shared with TRBD1. Germline values: CDR1 SQVTM, CDR2 ANQGSEA. The length of the CDR3 is 13 residues. Losses at the gene ends were 7 bases for V and 2 bases for J; bases not matched to a gene: 4. The CDR3 protein is CSAMTGGNTEAFF. The CDR3 DNA reads as TGCAGCGCAATGACAGGGGGCAACACTGAAGCTTTCTTT.

The genes are TRBV5-4 and TRBJ1-1; no clear D. Germline assignment: CDR1 SGHNT and CDR2 YYREEE (reference sequence). This CDR3 has 17 residues. With 2 bases removed from V and 0 bases from J, the gap between germline ends came to 17 bases. CDR3 coding DNA: TGTGCCAGCAGCTTTGAGGCAGCCAGACCGATGAACACTGAAGCTTTCTTT. Translated, it gives CASSFEAARPMNTEAFF.

This chain connects TRBV19 to TRBJ2-5; TRBD2 is a possible D gene (7 bases). The length of the CDR3 is 15 residues. Trimming shortened V by 5 bases and J by 5 bases, and 18 bases separated the two germline ends. Germline V gives CDR1 LNHDA, CDR2 SQIVND (reference sequence). The CDR3 sequence: CASSGLGGGPETQYF. In DNA, the CDR3 is TGTGCCAGTAGTGGCCTTGGGGGGGGGCCGGAGACCCAGTACTTC.

This clone has just one count. The V and J genes are TRBV10-3 and TRBJ2-7; TRBD1 matches at 9 bases. The junction had 11 bases not matched to a gene; V was cut back by 4 bases and J by 7 bases. CDR3 length equals 15 residues. CDR1 and CDR2 from the germline V gene are ENHRY and SYGVKD. The CDR3 loop is CAISVRTGDPEEQYF. The CDR3 bases are TGTGCCATCAGTGTCAGGACAGGGGACCCTGAGGAGCAGTACTTC.

The count of this clone is one. V and J are TRBV5-6 and TRBJ2-1, with 7 positions matching TRBD2. V trimming: 2 bases; J trimming: 2 bases; junction bases outside the gene matches: 7. The CDR3 covers 16 residues. In germline, CDR1 is SGHDT, CDR2 YYEEEE. The CDR3 coding sequence is TGTGCCAGCAGCTTCGGACTAGTAGGACCCTACAATGAGCAGTTCTTC. Its protein product is CASSFGLVGPYNEQFF.

The chain carries TRBV2 and TRBJ1-3; the D gene is possibly TRBD1 (6 bases). Germline V gene data show CDR1 as SNHLY and CDR2 as FYNNEI. The CDR3 spans 15 residues. Between the trimmed V and J ends, which lost 6 bases and 0 bases, there was a span of 12 bases. Written as DNA, the CDR3 is TGTGCCAGCAGCCAACAAGGGGGCTCTGGAAACACCATATATTTT. Residues: CASSQQGGSGNTIYF.

This sequence joins TRBV5-1 and TRBJ1-2; D not certain. From germline, CDR1 is SGHRS and CDR2 YFSETQ. Trimming cost V 0 bases and J 6 bases, with 9 bases left between them. CDR3 length: 13 residues. The CDR3 nucleotides read TGCGCCAGCAGCTTGGGCGGGCAGAATGGCTACACCTTC. This sequence encodes CASSLGGQNGYTF.

This clone occurred once. The chain has TRBV27 and TRBJ1-1, with TRBD1 as a possible D gene (5 bases). The length of the CDR3 is 14 residues. V dropped 8 bases and J dropped 1 base, with 14 bases sitting between them. From germline, CDR1 is MNHEY and CDR2 SMNVEV (reference sequence). CDR3 DNA: TGTGCCAGCCGGACGGGACTCCCGAACACTGAAGCTTTCTTT. Translating gives CASRTGLPNTEAFF.

The rearrangement uses TRBV28 and TRBJ1-6; TRBD1 might be the D (6 bases). This CDR3 region has 17 residues. Germline V lookup: CDR1 MDHEN, CDR2 SYDVKM. The germline V and J ends were trimmed by 7 bases and 4 bases, with 20 bases remaining between them. Here the CDR3 reads CASKHGGGVNYNSPLHF. CDR3 DNA: TGTGCCAGCAAGCATGGGGGGGGCGTTAATTATAATTCACCCCTCCACTTT.

The gene calls are TRBV28 and TRBJ1-1; possible D gene TRBD1, 5 bases. Germline lookup yields CDR1 MDHEN and CDR2 SYDVKM. Deletions cut 3 bases from V and 10 bases from J, with 18 bases between. The CDR3 contains 14 residues. CDR3 in DNA: TGTGCCAGCAGTTTTAGATTGGGGCCGGATTTAGCTTTCTTT. Encoded protein: CASSFRLGPDLAFF.

The chain is built from TRBV27 and TRBJ2-1; TRBD2 might be the D (7 bases). Germline values: CDR1 MNHEY, CDR2 SMNVEV (reference sequence). The CDR3 contains 18 residues. With 6 bases removed from V and 7 bases from J, the gap between germline ends came to 28 bases. CDR3 residues: CASRLEPIDGRGANEQFF. CDR3 sequence (DNA): TGTGCCAGCAGACTAGAACCGATCGACGGCCGGGGGGCGAATGAGCAGTTCTTC.

This chain joins TRBV5-1 and TRBJ2-7, with D possibly matching TRBD2 (5 bases). This CDR3 comprises 12 residues. The V gene lost 1 base and the J gene lost 4 bases, with 6 bases spanning the gap. Germline lookup yields CDR1 SGHRS and CDR2 YFSETQ. The CDR3 DNA reads as TGCGCCAGCAGCTTGACGGGGTACGAGCAGTACTTC. Protein product: CASSLTGYEQYF.